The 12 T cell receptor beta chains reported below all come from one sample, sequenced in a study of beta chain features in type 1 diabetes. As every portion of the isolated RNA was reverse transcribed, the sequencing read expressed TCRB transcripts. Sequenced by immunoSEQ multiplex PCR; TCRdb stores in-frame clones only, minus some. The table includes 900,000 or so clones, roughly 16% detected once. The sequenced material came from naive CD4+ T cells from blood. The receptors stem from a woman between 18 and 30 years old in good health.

The CDR3 DNA is TGCGCCAGCAGCGGATCAGGGGGCTTGAGGGAAAAACTGTTTTTT. Translated: CASSGSGGLREKLFF. V usage is TRBV5-1 and J usage is TRBJ1-4; 8 bases agree with TRBD1. V trimming: 4 bases; J trimming: 8 bases; junction bases outside the gene matches: 10. Germline-derived CDR1 and CDR2 are SGHRS and YFSETQ. The CDR3 extends over 15 amino acids.

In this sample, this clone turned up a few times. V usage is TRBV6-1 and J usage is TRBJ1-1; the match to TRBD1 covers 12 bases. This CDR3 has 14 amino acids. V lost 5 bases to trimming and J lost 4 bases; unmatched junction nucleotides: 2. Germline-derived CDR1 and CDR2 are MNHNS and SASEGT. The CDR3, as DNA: TGTGCCAGCAGTCGGGGACAGGGGGCCACTGAAGCTTTCTTT. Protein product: CASSRGQGATEAFF.

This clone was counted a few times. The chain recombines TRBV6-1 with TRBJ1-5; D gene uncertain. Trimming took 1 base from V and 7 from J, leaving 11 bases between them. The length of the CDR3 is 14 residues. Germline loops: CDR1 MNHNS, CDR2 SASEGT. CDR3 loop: CASSEVGVGQPQHF. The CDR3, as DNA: TGTGCCAGCAGTGAAGTTGGGGTCGGACAGCCCCAGCATTTT.

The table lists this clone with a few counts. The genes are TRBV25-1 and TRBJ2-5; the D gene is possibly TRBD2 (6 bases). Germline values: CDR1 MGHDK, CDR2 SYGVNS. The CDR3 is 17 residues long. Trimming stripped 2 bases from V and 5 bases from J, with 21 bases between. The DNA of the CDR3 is TGTGCCAGCAGTGAAAGCCATGAAACGACTAGATGGGAGACCCAGTACTTC. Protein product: CASSESHETTRWETQYF.

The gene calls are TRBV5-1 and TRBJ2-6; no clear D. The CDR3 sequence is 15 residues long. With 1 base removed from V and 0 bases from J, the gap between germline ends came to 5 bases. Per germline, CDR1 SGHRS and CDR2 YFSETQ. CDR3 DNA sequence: TGCGCCAGCAGCTTGAAGGTCTCTGGGGCCAACGTCCTGACTTTC. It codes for CASSLKVSGANVLTF.

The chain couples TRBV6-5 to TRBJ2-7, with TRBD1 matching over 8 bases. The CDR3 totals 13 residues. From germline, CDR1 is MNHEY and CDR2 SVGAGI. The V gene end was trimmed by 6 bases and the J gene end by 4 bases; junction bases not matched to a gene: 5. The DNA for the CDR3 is TGTGCCAGCAGACCACAGGGGGAGTACGAGCAGTACTTC. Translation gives CASRPQGEYEQYF.

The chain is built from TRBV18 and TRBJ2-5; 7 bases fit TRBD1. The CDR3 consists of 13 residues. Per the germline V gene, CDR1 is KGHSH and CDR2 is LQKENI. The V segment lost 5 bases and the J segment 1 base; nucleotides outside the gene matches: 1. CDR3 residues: CASSGTAQETQYF. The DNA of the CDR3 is TGTGCCAGCTCAGGGACAGCCCAAGAGACCCAGTACTTC. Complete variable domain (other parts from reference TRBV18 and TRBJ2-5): NAGVMQNPRHLVRRRGQEARLRCSPMKGHSHVYWYRQLPEEGLKFMVYLQKENIIDESGMPKERFSAEFPKEGPSILRIQQVVRGDSAAYFCASSGTAQETQYFGPGTRLLVL.

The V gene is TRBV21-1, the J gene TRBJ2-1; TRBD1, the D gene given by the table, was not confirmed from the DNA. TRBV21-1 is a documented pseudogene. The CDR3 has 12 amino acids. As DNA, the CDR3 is TGTGCCAGCAGCCAGGGGCCAGGAGAGCAGTTCTTC. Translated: CASSQGPGEQFF.

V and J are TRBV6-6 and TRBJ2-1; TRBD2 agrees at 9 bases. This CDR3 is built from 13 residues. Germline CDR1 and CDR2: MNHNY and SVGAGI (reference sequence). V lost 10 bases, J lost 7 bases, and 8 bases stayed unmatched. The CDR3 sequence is CAISRREGNEQFF. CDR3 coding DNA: TGTGCCATCTCCCGGCGGGAGGGGAATGAGCAGTTCTTC.

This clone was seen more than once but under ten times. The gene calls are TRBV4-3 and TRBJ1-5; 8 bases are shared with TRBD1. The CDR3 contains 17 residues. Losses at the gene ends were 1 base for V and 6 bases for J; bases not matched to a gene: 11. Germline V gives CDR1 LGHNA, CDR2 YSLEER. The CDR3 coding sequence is TGCGCCAGCAGCCAAGTTCTTGAGGACAGGGTGGGTCAGCCCCAGCATTTT. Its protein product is CASSQVLEDRVGQPQHF.

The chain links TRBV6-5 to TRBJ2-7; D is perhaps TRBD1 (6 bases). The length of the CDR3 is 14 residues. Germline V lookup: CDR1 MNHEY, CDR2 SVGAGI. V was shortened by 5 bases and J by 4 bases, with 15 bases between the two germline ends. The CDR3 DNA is TGTGCCAGCAGTATACAGGGTACAGGATACGAGCAGTACTTC. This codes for CASSIQGTGYEQYF.

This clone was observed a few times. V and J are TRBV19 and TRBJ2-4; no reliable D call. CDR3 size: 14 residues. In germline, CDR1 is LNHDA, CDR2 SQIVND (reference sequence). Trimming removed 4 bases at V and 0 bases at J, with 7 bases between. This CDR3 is CASSSVLAKNIQYF. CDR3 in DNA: TGTGCCAGTAGTAGCGTCCTAGCCAAAAACATTCAGTACTTC.